This T cell receptor (beta chain) appears in the sequencing data of a study of blood T cell repertoires in COVID-19. For the study at large: Donors in the United States, Italy and Spain gave samples during acute or convalescent COVID-19. The cDNA or gDNA used as material had been derived from T cells, B-cell-depleted T cells, or PBMCs.

Per the study methods: Researchers report that nucleated cell counts were estimated from reference gene primer amplification. Clones were read by immunoSEQ multiplex PCR, and TCRdb kept only the in-frame ones, dropping some. V and J calls and clone size come straight from that table; D and trimming were deduced from the DNA. The table records about 200,000 clones, about 88% of them present only once. Trimming cost V 6 bases and J 1 base; bases outside gene matches: 3. Germline values: CDR1 SNHLY, CDR2 FYNNEI. The CDR3 extends over 16 amino acids. The V and J genes are TRBV2 and TRBJ2-2; 12 positions agree with TRBD2. The sequence was collected from a woman in her thirties or forties who had recovered from COVID-19. The sample taken for sequencing was peripheral blood. The CDR3 loop is CASRTSGSLNTGELFF. CDR3 coding DNA: TGTGCCAGCAGGACTAGCGGGAGTCTGAACACCGGGGAGCTGTTTTTT.